This T cell receptor beta chain was found in a study of CD4 T cells in relation to SARS-CoV-2 and coronaviruses. Study in general: PBMCs were cultured with antigen for roughly nine days before TCR beta sequencing. Convalescent patients had median age roughly 35 years, range about 21 to 75.

About this clone itself: What it recognizes is unknown.

Survey-level TCR-beta sequencing used DNA from CEF-cultured naive and memory CD4+ T cells. Using immunoSEQ multiplex PCR, the repertoire was profiled, and TCRdb retains in-frame clones only, with some absent. The data contain some 43,000 clones, roughly 87% of them singletons. This CDR3 is built from 14 residues. Germline V gene sequence: CDR1 MDHEN, CDR2 SYDVKM. The V end lost 3 bases, the J end lost 6 bases, and 14 bases lay between the germline ends. Study results and limitations: Pre-pandemic and post-infection samples never came from the same donor.

Sequenced material: naive CD4+ T cells from PBMCs, cultured in vitro. The subset is: naive CD4+ T cells isolated by negative enrichment. The receptor's source is an adult with COVID-19. The chain employs TRBV28 and TRBJ1-2, with a possible D match to TRBD1 (6 bases). CDR3 nucleotides: TGTGCCAGCAGTTTTTGGGGACAATCCCATGGCTACACCTTC. Translated, it gives CASSFWGQSHGYTF.